One and the same sample provided the 27 T cell receptor beta chains below, sequenced in a study of blood T cell repertoires in COVID-19. Assay used: immunoSEQ multiplex PCR; TCRdb lists only in-frame clones, some missing. The data show around 310,000 clones, roughly 89% seen once. The sequenced material came from peripheral blood. These TCRs come from a woman aged 40 to 49 with COVID-19, enrolled during active disease.

The chain is built from TRBV18 and TRBJ2-2; 7 bases are shared with TRBD2. The CDR3 covers 17 residues. Germline CDR1 reads KGHSH; CDR2 reads LQKENI. V was pared by 6 bases and J by 6 bases, with 16 bases of the junction left unmatched. The CDR3 DNA follows: TGTGCCAGCTCTTATCGGGCGAGGGACTATCGCCCCGGGGAGCTGTTTTTT. Translated: CASSYRARDYRPGELFF.

This chain joins TRBV29-1 and TRBJ2-3; D is perhaps TRBD1 (6 bases). This CDR3 region has 14 residues. Germline CDR1 SQVTM, CDR2 ANQGSEA. The V gene lost 7 bases and the J gene lost 0 bases, with 14 bases spanning the gap. The CDR3 coding sequence is TGCAGCGGAACAGGGAGAAGTAGCACAGATACGCAGTATTTT. Protein: CSGTGRSSTDTQYF.

The CDR3 nucleotides are TGTGCCAGCAGGCAGGGGATAAACTATGGCTACACCTTC. This translates into CASRQGINYGYTF. V gene TRBV6-5 combines with J gene TRBJ1-2; D possibly corresponds to TRBD1 (6 bases). Trimming removed 6 bases at V and 2 bases at J, with 10 bases between. The CDR3 extends over 13 amino acids. CDR1 and CDR2 from the germline V gene are MNHEY and SVGAGI.

The rearrangement uses TRBV28 and TRBJ1-4; possible D gene TRBD1, 6 bases. CDR1 and CDR2 from the germline V gene are MDHEN and SYDVKM. Trimming pared 1 base from V and 5 bases from J, leaving 17 bases between. The CDR3 loop spans 17 amino acids. The CDR3 DNA reads as TGTGCCAGCAGTTTATCGGTCTACGGACAGAAGAATGAAAAACTGTTTTTT. It codes for CASSLSVYGQKNEKLFF. The whole variable domain, filled in from reference TRBV28 and TRBJ1-4, reads DVKVTQSSRYLVKRTGEKVFLECVQDMDHENMFWYRQDPGLGLRLIYFSYDVKMKEKGDIPEGYSVSREKKERFSLILESASTNQTSMYLCASSLSVYGQKNEKLFFGSGTQLSVL.

The chain recombines TRBV5-1 with TRBJ1-3, with D uncertain. Germline V gives CDR1 SGHRS, CDR2 YFSETQ. V lost 2 bases, J lost 0 bases, and 6 bases lay in between. This CDR3 has 14 residues. The CDR3 protein is CASSLGASGNTIYF. The CDR3 DNA is TGCGCCAGCAGCTTAGGAGCCTCTGGAAACACCATATATTTT.

The rearrangement links TRBV5-1 to TRBJ2-1, with D possibly matching TRBD2 (6 bases). The V gene's germline CDR1 is SGHRS and CDR2 YFSETQ. V shed 3 bases and J shed 1 base, with 11 bases lying between them. CDR3 length: 15 residues. The CDR3 DNA reads as TGCGCCAGCAGCTGGGACGGGGGTTCCTACAATGAGCAGTTCTTC. Translated, it gives CASSWDGGSYNEQFF.

This clone was observed a single time. J is TRBJ2-3 and V is TRBV29-1; D may be TRBD2 (6 bases). Germline CDR1 SQVTM, CDR2 ANQGSEA. The V end was cut by 6 bases, the J end by 2 bases, with 15 bases between. CDR3 length: 14 residues. The CDR3 is CSVSLASPTDTQYF. The CDR3 bases are TGCAGCGTCTCACTAGCATCCCCCACAGATACGCAGTATTTT.

This chain connects TRBV19 to TRBJ1-3, with 8 bases that match TRBD1. This CDR3 has 15 amino acids. The ends lost 8 bases at V and 2 bases at J; junction bases unmatched: 8. Per germline, CDR1 LNHDA and CDR2 SQIVND (reference sequence). CDR3 DNA: TGTGCCAGTCAGATGAAGACAGGGGCTGGAAACACCATATATTTT. The encoded protein is CASQMKTGAGNTIYF. The variable domain in full, with the rest retrieved from reference TRBV19 and TRBJ1-3, is DGGITQSPKYLFRKEGQNVTLSCEQNLNHDAMYWYRQDPGQGLRLIYYSQIVNDFQKGDIAEGYSVSREKKESFPLTVTSAQKNPTAFYLCASQMKTGAGNTIYFGEGSWLTVV.

The sample holds one count of this clone. J is TRBJ2-3 and V is TRBV2; 13 bases are shared with TRBD2. The CDR3 has 14 amino acids. V dropped 8 bases and J dropped 6; count of bases not matched to a gene: 5. Looked up from germline, CDR1 is SNHLY and CDR2 is FYNNEI. The CDR3: CASGLAGEEDTQYF. The CDR3 nucleotides are TGTGCCAGCGGACTAGCGGGGGAGGAGGATACGCAGTATTTT.

The chain joins TRBV15 to TRBJ2-6; 7 bases map to TRBD2. The germline CDR1 and CDR2 sequences are LNHNV and YYDKDF (reference sequence). The CDR3 contains 16 residues. The V and J ends lost 8 bases and 0 bases, in that order; junction bases with no gene match: 7. CDR3 nucleotide sequence: TGTGCCACCCGGGAGGACGGAAGCTCTGGGGCCAACGTCCTGACTTTC. This gives the protein CATREDGSSGANVLTF.

The genes are TRBV6-1 and TRBJ1-5; tentatively, D is TRBD1 (5 bases). Per germline, CDR1 MNHNS and CDR2 SASEGT. This CDR3 spans 14 amino acids. V lost 3 bases, J lost 4 bases, and 10 bases lay in between. CDR3 loop: CASSDPGRNQPQHF. The CDR3 DNA sequence: TGTGCCAGCAGTGACCCAGGGCGGAATCAGCCCCAGCATTTT.

The CDR3 DNA reads TGTGCCAGCAGCCTGTCTCGGACAGTGACCTACGAGCAGTACTTC. It codes for CASSLSRTVTYEQYF. The chain uses TRBV11-1 and TRBJ2-7; the D gene is possibly TRBD1 (6 bases). Germline V gene data show CDR1 as SGHAT and CDR2 as FQDESV (reference sequence). CDR3 length: 15 residues. V lost 5 bases, J lost 2 bases, and 16 bases lay in between.

The V gene is TRBV12-3 or TRBV12-4, the J gene TRBJ1-1; D unresolved. V was trimmed by 3 bases and J by 6 bases, leaving 11 bases between them. This CDR3 has 13 amino acids. The CDR3 protein is CASSLPPRSEAFF. The CDR3 DNA follows: TGTGCCAGCAGTTTGCCCCCCAGGTCTGAAGCTTTCTTT.

J is TRBJ1-4 and V is TRBV10-3; TRBD1 is a possible D gene (5 bases). The CDR3 is 18 residues long. The V gene's germline CDR1 is ENHRY and CDR2 SYGVKD. V lost 0 bases and J lost 1, with 15 bases in between. The CDR3 sequence is CAISESRAVGGTNEKLFF. The CDR3 DNA follows: TGTGCCATCAGTGAGTCTAGGGCTGTCGGGGGAACTAATGAAAAACTGTTTTTT.

A single count supports this clone. The chain combines TRBV27 with TRBJ2-7; TRBD1 matches 9 bases. The CDR3 spans 15 residues. J was trimmed by 3 bases and V by 3 bases; bases with no gene match: 6. Germline CDR1 MNHEY, CDR2 SMNVEV (reference sequence). CDR3 coding DNA: TGTGCCAGCAGTTTTCGGGGACAGGGTTACTACGAGCAGTACTTC. This translates into CASSFRGQGYYEQYF.

This chain connects TRBV7-2 to TRBJ1-5; D is unclear. The germline V and J ends were trimmed by 5 bases and 5 bases, with 13 bases remaining between them. The CDR3 sequence is 14 residues long. Germline V CDR1 and CDR2: SGHTA, FQGNSA. The CDR3 DNA follows: TGTGCCAGCAGCCTCGGGAGTTCTCATCAGCCCCAGCATTTT. This encodes CASSLGSSHQPQHF.

Worth noting for this clone: A read error may account for a junction end that differs from germline. Additional DNA sequences in this sample encode the identical CDR3. This chain links TRBV5-4 with TRBJ2-1; 7 bases are shared with TRBD1. CDR3 size: 12 residues. Germline CDR1 and CDR2: SGHNT and YYREEE (reference sequence). CDR3 region: CASSRQGLEQFF. Here the CDR3 DNA reads TGTGCCAGCAGCAGACAGGGCCTCGAGCAATTCTTC.

The chain is built from TRBV28 and TRBJ2-5; 9 nucleotides agree with TRBD2. This CDR3 has 14 amino acids. Germline-derived CDR1 and CDR2 are MDHEN and SYDVKM. With 8 bases clipped from V and 5 bases from J, the junction kept 9 bases outside the gene matches. Here the CDR3 DNA reads TGTGCCAGCGGACGGGGCGGGGGGGGCGAGACCCAGTACTTC. Translated: CASGRGGGGETQYF.

A few counts support this clone. CDR3 DNA sequence: TGTGCCAGCGTATCTGGACAGACTAATGAAAAACTGTTTTTT. Translation gives CASVSGQTNEKLFF. The genes are TRBV7-9 and TRBJ1-4; a weak D match, TRBD1 (6 bases). The length of the CDR3 is 14 residues. Looked up from germline, CDR1 is SEHNR and CDR2 is FQNEAQ (reference sequence). Trimming cost V 8 bases and J 2 bases, with 12 bases left between them.

The genes are TRBV30 and TRBJ2-1; possible D gene TRBD1, 6 bases. V was clipped by 2 bases and J by 5 bases, with 10 bases between them. The CDR3 is made up of 13 amino acids. CDR1 is GTSNPN, CDR2 SVGIG, per germline (reference sequence). CDR3 bases: TGTGCCTGGAGTCTAGGGGGAAACAATGAGCAGTTCTTC. Protein sequence: CAWSLGGNNEQFF.

The chain recombines TRBV5-8 with TRBJ2-1; 14 bases are a match to TRBD2. CDR3 length equals 20 residues. Unmatched junction bases numbered 18, after V lost 5 bases and J lost 5 bases. The germline CDR1 and CDR2 sequences are SGHTS and YDEGEE. Here the CDR3 reads CASRKRLGLAGEGPHNEQFF. The CDR3 DNA is TGTGCCAGCAGAAAAAGGTTGGGACTAGCGGGAGAAGGGCCCCACAATGAGCAGTTCTTC.

V gene TRBV19 combines with J gene TRBJ1-5, with 8 bases fitting TRBD1. Trimming at V came to 1 base and at J to 4 bases, leaving 6 bases not matched to a gene. Germline CDR1 reads LNHDA; CDR2 reads SQIVND (reference sequence). This CDR3 has 16 residues. In DNA form, the CDR3 reads TGTGCCAGTAGTATAGTAACAGGGGGAGGTAATCAGCCCCAGCATTTT. It specifies CASSIVTGGGNQPQHF.

J is TRBJ2-7 and V is TRBV2; possible D gene TRBD2, 5 bases. Trimming shortened V by 4 bases and J by 7 bases, and 14 bases separated the two germline ends. The CDR3 sequence is 13 residues long. The germline gives CDR1 SNHLY, CDR2 FYNNEI. The CDR3 sequence is CASSGREPREQYF. In DNA form, the CDR3 reads TGTGCCAGCAGTGGACGGGAACCTAGAGAGCAGTACTTC.

This chain connects TRBV6-1 to TRBJ1-4; D is perhaps TRBD1 (6 bases). The CDR3 consists of 15 residues. Germline V lookup: CDR1 MNHNS, CDR2 SASEGT. V lost 7 bases and J 4 bases, leaving 16 bases between the germline ends. The CDR3 sequence is CASTGQGGFNEKLFF. The DNA for the CDR3 is TGTGCCAGCACGGGACAAGGGGGATTTAATGAAAAACTGTTTTTT.

The chain carries TRBV6-5 and TRBJ1-5, with D possibly TRBD1 on 5 matching bases. CDR3 length equals 16 residues. The germline V gene encodes CDR1 MNHEY and CDR2 SVGAGI. The V gene lost 2 bases and the J gene lost 5 bases, with 16 bases spanning the gap. The CDR3 region is CASSYTRGGADQPQHF. The CDR3 nucleotides are TGTGCCAGCAGTTACACCAGAGGAGGGGCAGATCAGCCCCAGCATTTT.

The chain has TRBV4-1 and TRBJ1-1; weak D call: TRBD1 (5 bases). Between the trimmed V and J ends, which lost 0 bases and 12 bases, there was a span of 11 bases. The length of the CDR3 is 12 residues. CDR1 is MGHRA, CDR2 YSYEKL, per germline. CDR3 sequence reads: CASSQEVQGTFF. The DNA of the CDR3 is TGCGCCAGCAGCCAAGAGGTGCAGGGAACTTTCTTT.

This chain uses TRBV5-1 with TRBJ2-3; 8 nucleotides agree with TRBD2. This CDR3 has 17 amino acids. Germline loops: CDR1 SGHRS, CDR2 YFSETQ. With 0 bases clipped from V and 6 bases from J, the junction kept 12 bases outside the gene matches. The DNA for the CDR3 is TGCGCCAGCAGCTTGGGTCGCGGGGGGTACGACGAGGATACGCAGTATTTT. It translates to CASSLGRGGYDEDTQYF. Full variable domain (remainder filled in from reference TRBV5-1 and TRBJ2-3): KAGVTQTPRYLIKTRGQQVTLSCSPISGHRSVSWYQQTPGQGLQFLFEYFSETQRNKGNFPGRFSGRQFSNSRSEMNVSTLELGDSALYLCASSLGRGGYDEDTQYFGPGTRLTVL.